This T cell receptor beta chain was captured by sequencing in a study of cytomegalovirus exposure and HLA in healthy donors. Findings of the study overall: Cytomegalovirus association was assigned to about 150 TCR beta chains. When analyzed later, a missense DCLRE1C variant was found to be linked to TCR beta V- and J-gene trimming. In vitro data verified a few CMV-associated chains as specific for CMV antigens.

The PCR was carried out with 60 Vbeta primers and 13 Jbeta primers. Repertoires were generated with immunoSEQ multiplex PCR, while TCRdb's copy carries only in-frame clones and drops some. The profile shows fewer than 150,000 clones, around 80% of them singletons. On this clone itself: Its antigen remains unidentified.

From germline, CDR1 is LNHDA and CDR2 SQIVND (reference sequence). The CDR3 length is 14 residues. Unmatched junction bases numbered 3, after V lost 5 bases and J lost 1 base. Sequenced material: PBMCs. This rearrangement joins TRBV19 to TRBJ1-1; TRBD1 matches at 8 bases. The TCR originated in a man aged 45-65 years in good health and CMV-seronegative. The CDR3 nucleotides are TGTGCCAGTAGTGTGGACAGGGAGAACACTGAAGCTTTCTTT. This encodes CASSVDRENTEAFF.